This T cell receptor (beta chain) stems from a study of graft-versus-host responses after intestinal transplantation. Only in-frame clones appear in the TCRdb table, and some are missing; sequencing was by immunoSEQ multiplex PCR. The sample has around 15,000 clones, around three quarters seen once. Graft tissue processing released intraepithelial and lamina propria lymphocytes. Sequences were derived from ileum tissue, sampled approximately 110 days after intestinal transplant. This receptor was identified in a human patient who received an intestinal transplant, so some T cells may come from the graft donor.

CDR3 sequence reads: CATNPSPSGKPYEQYF. DNA for the CDR3: TGTGCCACCAACCCGTCCCCTAGCGGGAAGCCCTACGAGCAGTACTTC. V and J are TRBV15 and TRBJ2-7; the match to TRBD2 covers 9 bases. The germline CDR1 and CDR2 sequences are LNHNV and YYDKDF (reference sequence). With V trimmed by 7 bases and J by 2 bases, 12 bases remained unmatched. The CDR3 has 16 amino acids.